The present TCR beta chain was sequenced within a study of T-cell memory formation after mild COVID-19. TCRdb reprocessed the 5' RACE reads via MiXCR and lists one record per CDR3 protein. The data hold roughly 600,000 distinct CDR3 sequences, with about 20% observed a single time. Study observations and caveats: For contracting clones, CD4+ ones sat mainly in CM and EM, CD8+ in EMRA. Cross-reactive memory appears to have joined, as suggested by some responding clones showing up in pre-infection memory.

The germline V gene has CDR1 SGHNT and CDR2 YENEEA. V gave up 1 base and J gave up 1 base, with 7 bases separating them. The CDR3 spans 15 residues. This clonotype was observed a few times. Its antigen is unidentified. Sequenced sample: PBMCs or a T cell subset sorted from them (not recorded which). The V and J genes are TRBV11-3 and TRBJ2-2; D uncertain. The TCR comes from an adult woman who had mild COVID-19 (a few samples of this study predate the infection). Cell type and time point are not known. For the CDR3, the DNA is TGTGCCAGCAGCTTAGCGGGTCAGAACACCGGGGAGCTGTTTTTT. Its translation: CASSLAGQNTGELFF.